The entry below gives a single T cell receptor beta chain sequence along with its context. The data belong to a study of shared clonotypes between healthy human individuals. Execution of the assay was at deep level. Researchers divided each subset's genomic DNA evenly across several immunoSEQ plates. Using immunoSEQ multiplex PCR, the repertoire was profiled, and TCRdb retains in-frame clones only, with some absent. The sample shows approximately 2.3 million clones, 85% to 95% of them seen only once. The ends lost 6 bases at V and 0 bases at J; junction bases unmatched: 7. This CDR3 region has 15 residues. The germline V gene has CDR1 KGHSH and CDR2 LQKENI. The donors were adults (healthy and HIV-negative) with no recent acute infections or vaccinations. Researchers partitioned CD4+ cells into CD45RA+ naive and CD45RA-negative memory subsets.

The sequencing input was naive CD4+ T cells from PBMCs. Subset in this sample: CD45RA+ positively selected. The receptor's source is a man aged 18-30 years in good health. Some clones in this sample may be carry-over from other donors' samples. The gene calls are TRBV18 and TRBJ2-7, with 8 bases fitting TRBD2. The DNA of the CDR3 is TGTGCCAGCTCGCTTAGCGGGGCTGCCTCCTACGAGCAGTACTTC. It specifies CASSLSGAASYEQYF.